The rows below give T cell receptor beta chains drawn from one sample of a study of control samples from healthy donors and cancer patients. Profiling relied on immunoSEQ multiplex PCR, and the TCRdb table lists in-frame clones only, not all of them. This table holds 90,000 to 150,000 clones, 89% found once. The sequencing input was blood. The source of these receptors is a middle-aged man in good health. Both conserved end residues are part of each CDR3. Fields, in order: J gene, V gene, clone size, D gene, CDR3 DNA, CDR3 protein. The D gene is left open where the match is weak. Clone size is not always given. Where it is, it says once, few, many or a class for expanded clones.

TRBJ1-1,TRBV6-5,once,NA,TGTGCCAGCAGTTACGGGGAAGACACTGAAGCTTTCTTT,CASSYGEDTEAFF
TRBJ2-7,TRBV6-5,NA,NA,TGTGCCAGCAGTTACTCGGCGCAGGCTTACGAGCAGTACTTC,CASSYSAQAYEQYF
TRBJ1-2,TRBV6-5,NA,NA,TGTGCCAGCAGTTACCACGAGAACTATGGCTACACCTTC,CASSYHENYGYTF
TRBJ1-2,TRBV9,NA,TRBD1,TGTGCCAGCAGCGGCCAAACCGGGACAGGGAGCGGCTACACCTTC,CASSGQTGTGSGYTF
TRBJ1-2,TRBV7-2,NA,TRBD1,TGTGCCAGCAGCTTAAGGACAGGGGGGCACTATGGCTACACCTTC,CASSLRTGGHYGYTF
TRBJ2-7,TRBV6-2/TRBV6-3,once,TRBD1,TGTGCCAGCAGTTCCCCCGGGACAGGAAACGAGCAGTACTTC,CASSSPGTGNEQYF
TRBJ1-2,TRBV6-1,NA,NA,TGTGCCAGCAGTGAACGGCGTAGGACGAACTATGGCTACACCTTC,CASSERRRTNYGYTF
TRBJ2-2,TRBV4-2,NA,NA,TGTGCCAGCAGCCAAGAAGGTGGAACGAACACCGGGGAGCTGTTTTTT,CASSQEGGTNTGELFF
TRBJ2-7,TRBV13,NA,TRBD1,TGTGCCAGCAGCCCGACAGGGGCCCTCAGGGAGCAGTACTTC,CASSPTGALREQYF
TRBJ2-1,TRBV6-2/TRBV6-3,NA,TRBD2,TGTGCCAGCAGTAACCTACTAGCGGACTACAATGAGCAGTTCTTC,CASSNLLADYNEQFF
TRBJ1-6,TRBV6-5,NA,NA,TGTGCCAGCAGTCCTGGGACGGATAATTCACCCCTCCACTTT,CASSPGTDNSPLHF
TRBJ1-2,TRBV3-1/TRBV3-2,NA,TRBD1,TGTGCCAGCAGCCAGGGACAGGGGGCCCTATTGCGAGGCTACACCTTC,CASSQGQGALLRGYTF
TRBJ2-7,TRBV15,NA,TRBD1,TGTGCCACCAGCTCTCGGGACAGATTCTACGAGCAGTACTTC,CATSSRDRFYEQYF
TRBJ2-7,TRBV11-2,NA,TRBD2,TGTGCCAGCAGCTTAGAAGGTCTAGCGGGGGGCGGGCAGTACTTC,CASSLEGLAGGGQYF
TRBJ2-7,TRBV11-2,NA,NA,TGTGCCAGCAGCTTAGATTCCACCTACTACGAGCAGTACTTC,CASSLDSTYYEQYF
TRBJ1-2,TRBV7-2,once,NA,TGTGCCAGCAGCTTATGGATGGGCGGGGGGATGAACTATGGCTACACCTTC,CASSLWMGGGMNYGYTF
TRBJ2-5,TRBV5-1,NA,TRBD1,TGCGCCAGCAGCTCACGGACAGGGGAAAAGCAAGAGACCCAGTACTTC,CASSSRTGEKQETQYF
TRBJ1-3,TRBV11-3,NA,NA,TGTGCCAGCAGCCGAACAGGAAACACCATATATTTT,CASSRTGNTIYF
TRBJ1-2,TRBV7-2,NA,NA,TGTGCCAGCAGCCAAAAGGGTCGCTACACCTTC,CASSQKGRYTF
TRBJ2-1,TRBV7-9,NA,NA,TGTGCCAGCGGGGTCTACAATGAGCAGTTCTTC,CASGVYNEQFF
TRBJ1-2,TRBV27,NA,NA,TGTGCCAGCAGTCCGACAGGACTCCATGGCTACACCTTC,CASSPTGLHGYTF
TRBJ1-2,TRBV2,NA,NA,TGTGCCAGCAGTGAAGGGGTTGGCTACACCTTC,CASSEGVGYTF
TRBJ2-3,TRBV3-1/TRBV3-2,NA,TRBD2,TGTGCCAGCAGCCAGGTAGCGGGGGGTGGCACAGATACGCAGTATTTT,CASSQVAGGGTDTQYF
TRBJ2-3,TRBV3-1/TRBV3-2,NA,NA,TGTGCCAGCAGCCTCAGCACAGATACGCAGTATTTT,CASSLSTDTQYF
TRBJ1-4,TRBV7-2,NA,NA,TGTGCCAGCAGCCTAGTAGGGGGGAGTTTAGGCGAAAAACTGTTTTTT,CASSLVGGSLGEKLFF
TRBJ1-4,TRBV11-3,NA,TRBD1,TGTGCCAGCAGCTTAGCGGAGGGGACAGGGGGCGAAAAACTGTTTTTT,CASSLAEGTGGEKLFF
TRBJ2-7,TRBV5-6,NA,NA,TGTGCCAGCAGCTTGATGAGGTACGAGCAGTACTTC,CASSLMRYEQYF
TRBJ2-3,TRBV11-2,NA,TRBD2,TGTGCCAGCAGCGGACTAGCGGGGGGTACAGATACGCAGTATTTT,CASSGLAGGTDTQYF
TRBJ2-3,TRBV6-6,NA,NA,TGTGCCAGCAGTCCCCCGTTAACGGGGGGCCTCACAGATACGCAGTATTTT,CASSPPLTGGLTDTQYF
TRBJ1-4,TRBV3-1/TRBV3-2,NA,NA,TGTGCCAGCAGCCAAGCAGGGCAGGGATTAAGGAATGAAAAACTGTTTTTT,CASSQAGQGLRNEKLFF
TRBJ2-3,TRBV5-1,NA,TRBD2,TGCGCCAGCAGCCTGGCCGGGACTAGCGGGGGGTTAGATACGCAGTATTTT,CASSLAGTSGGLDTQYF
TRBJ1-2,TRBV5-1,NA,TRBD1,TGCGCCAGCAGCGTGGGGGACAGGAACTATGGCTACACCTTC,CASSVGDRNYGYTF
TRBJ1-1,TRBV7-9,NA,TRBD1,TGTGCCAGCAGCTTTATTGGACAGGGATACACTGAAGCTTTCTTT,CASSFIGQGYTEAFF
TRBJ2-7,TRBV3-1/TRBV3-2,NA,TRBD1,TGTGCCAGCAGCCCATCTGGGACAGCGGATGTCTACGAGCAGTACTTC,CASSPSGTADVYEQYF
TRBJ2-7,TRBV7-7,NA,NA,TGTGCCAGCAGCTTAGCGTCAGGCGCTACCTACGAGCAGTACTTC,CASSLASGATYEQYF
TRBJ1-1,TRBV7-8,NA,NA,TGTGCCAGCAGCATGAGGGAGGCCACTGAAGCTTTCTTT,CASSMREATEAFF
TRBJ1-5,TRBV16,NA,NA,TGTGCCAGCAGCCACGGATCCGGGGGCCATCAGCCCCAGCATTTT,CASSHGSGGHQPQHF
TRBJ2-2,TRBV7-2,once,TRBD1,TGTGCCAGCAGCTTGGGACAGACGAACACCGGGGAGCTGTTTTTT,CASSLGQTNTGELFF
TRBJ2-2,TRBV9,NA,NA,TGTGCCAGCAGCGTCAGGGAATCGGGGAACACCGGGGAGCTGTTTTTT,CASSVRESGNTGELFF
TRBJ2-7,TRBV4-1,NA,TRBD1,TGCGCCAGCAGCCTATCACCTCTCGACAGGGTAAACGAGCAGTACTTC,CASSLSPLDRVNEQYF
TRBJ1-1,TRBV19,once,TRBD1,TGTGCCAGTAGTATGGGACAGGGTGGCACTGAAGCTTTCTTT,CASSMGQGGTEAFF
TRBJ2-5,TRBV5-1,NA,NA,TGCGCCAGCAGCTTAACCACGACAGACCAAGAGACCCAGTACTTC,CASSLTTTDQETQYF
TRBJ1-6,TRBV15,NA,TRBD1,TGTGCCACCAGCGCCGGGCGGACAGGGATTTCACCCCTCCACTTT,CATSAGRTGISPLHF